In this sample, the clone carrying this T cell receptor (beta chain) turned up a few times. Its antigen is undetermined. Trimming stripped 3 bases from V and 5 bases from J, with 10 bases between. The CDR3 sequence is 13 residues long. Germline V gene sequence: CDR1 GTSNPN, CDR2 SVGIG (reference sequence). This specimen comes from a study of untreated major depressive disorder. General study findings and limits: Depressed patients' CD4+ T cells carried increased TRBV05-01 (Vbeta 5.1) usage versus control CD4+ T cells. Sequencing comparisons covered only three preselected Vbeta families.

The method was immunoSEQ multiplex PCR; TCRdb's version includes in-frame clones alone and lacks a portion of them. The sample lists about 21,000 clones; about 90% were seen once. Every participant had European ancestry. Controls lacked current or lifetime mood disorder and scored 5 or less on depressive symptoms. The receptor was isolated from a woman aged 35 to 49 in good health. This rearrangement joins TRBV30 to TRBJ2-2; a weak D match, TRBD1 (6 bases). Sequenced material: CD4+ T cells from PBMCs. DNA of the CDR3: TGTGCCTGGAGCCCACAGGGAACCGGGGAGCTGTTTTTT. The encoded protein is CAWSPQGTGELFF.